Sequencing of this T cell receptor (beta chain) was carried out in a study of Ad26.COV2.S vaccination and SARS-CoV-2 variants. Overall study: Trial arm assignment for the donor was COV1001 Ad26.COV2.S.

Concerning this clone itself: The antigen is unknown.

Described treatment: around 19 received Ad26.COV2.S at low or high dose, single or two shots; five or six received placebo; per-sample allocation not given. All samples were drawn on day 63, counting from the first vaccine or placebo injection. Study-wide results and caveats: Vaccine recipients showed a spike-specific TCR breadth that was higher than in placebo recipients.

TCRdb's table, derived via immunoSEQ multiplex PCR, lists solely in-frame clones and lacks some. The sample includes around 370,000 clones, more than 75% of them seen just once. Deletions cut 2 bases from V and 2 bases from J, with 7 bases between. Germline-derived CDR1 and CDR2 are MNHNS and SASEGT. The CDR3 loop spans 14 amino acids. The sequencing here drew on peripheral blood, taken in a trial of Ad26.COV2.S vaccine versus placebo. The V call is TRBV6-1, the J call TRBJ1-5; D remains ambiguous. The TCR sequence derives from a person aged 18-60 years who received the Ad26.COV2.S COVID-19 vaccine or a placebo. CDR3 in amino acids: CASSENAGNQPQHF. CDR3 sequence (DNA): TGTGCCAGCAGTGAAAACGCGGGCAATCAGCCCCAGCATTTT.